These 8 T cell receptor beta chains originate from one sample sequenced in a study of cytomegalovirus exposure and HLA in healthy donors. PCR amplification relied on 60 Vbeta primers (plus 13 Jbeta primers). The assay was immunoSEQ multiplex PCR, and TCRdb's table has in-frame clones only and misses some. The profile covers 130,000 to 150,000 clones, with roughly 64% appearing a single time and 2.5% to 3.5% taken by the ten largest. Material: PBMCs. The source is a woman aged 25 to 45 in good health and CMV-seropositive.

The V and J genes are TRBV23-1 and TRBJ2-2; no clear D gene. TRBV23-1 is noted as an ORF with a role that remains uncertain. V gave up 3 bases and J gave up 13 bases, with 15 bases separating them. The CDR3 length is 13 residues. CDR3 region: CASSQRRCNGLFF. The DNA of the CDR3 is TGCGCCAGCAGTCAGCGTCGGTGCAATGGGCTGTTTTTT.

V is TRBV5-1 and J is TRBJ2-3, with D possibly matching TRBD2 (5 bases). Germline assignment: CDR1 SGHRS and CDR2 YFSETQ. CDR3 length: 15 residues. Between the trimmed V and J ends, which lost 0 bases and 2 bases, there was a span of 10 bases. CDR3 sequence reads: CASSLGAELTDTQYF. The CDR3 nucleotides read TGCGCCAGCAGCTTGGGAGCGGAACTCACAGATACGCAGTATTTT.

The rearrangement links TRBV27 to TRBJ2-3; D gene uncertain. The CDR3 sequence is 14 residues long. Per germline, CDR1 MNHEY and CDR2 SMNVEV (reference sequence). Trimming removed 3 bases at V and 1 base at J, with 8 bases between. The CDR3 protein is CASSFFEGTDTQYF. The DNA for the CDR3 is TGTGCCAGCAGTTTTTTCGAGGGCACAGATACGCAGTATTTT.

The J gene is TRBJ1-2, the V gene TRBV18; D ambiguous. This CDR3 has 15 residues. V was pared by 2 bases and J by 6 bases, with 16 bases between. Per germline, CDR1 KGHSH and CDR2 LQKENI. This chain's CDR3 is CASSPEPGLGNGYTF. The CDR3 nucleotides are TGTGCCAGCTCACCAGAACCGGGTCTAGGAAATGGCTACACCTTC.

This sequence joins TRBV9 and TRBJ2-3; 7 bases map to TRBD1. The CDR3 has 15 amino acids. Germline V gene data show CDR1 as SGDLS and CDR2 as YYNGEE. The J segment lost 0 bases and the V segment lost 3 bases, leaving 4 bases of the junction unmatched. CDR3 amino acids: CASSARGFSTDTQYF. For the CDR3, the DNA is TGTGCCAGCAGCGCCAGGGGGTTTAGCACAGATACGCAGTATTTT.

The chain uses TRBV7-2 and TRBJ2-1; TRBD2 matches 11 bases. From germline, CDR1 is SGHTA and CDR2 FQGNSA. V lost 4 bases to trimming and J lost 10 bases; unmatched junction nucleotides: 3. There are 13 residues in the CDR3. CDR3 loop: CASSSSGGREQFF. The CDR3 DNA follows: TGTGCCAGCAGCTCTAGCGGGGGGAGGGAGCAGTTCTTC.

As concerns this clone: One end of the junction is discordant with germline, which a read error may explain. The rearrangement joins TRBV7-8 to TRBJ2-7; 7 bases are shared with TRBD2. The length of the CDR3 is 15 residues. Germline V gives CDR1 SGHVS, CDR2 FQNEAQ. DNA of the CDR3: TGTGCCAGCAGCTTAGGGCTAGCGGTAATCTACGAGCAGTGCTTC. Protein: CASSLGLAVIYEQCF.

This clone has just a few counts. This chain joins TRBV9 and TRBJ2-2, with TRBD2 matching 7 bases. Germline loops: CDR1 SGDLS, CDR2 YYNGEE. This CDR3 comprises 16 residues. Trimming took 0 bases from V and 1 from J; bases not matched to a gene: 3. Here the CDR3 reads CASSVGPSGNTGELFF. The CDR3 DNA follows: TGTGCCAGCAGCGTAGGTCCTAGCGGGAACACCGGGGAGCTGTTTTTT.